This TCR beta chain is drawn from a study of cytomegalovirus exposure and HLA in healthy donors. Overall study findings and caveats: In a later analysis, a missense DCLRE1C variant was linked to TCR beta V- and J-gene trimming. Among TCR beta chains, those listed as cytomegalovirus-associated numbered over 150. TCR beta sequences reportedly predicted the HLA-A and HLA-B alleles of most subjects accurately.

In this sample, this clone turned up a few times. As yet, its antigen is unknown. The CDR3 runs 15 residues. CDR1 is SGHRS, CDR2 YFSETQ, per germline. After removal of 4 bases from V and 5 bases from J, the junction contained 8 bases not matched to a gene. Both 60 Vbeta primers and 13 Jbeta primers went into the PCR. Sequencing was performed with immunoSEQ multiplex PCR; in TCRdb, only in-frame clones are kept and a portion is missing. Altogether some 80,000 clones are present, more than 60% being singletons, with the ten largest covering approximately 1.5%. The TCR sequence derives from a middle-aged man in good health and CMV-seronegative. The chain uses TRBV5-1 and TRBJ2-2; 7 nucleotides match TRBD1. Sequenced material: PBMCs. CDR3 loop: CASSLGTAMTGELFF. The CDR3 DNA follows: TGCGCCAGCAGCCTGGGGACAGCCATGACCGGGGAGCTGTTTTTT.